This TCR beta chain was recorded in a study of T cells after yellow fever vaccination. General study points: At around 95% for CD4 and about 91% for CD8, most primary-vaccination clones showed up again after the booster. One caveat is that FACS-sorted repertoires could contain abundant clonotypes contaminating from the bulk population.

Ten or more counts support this clonotype. Its target is not known. The authors made TCR cDNA by 5'RACE template switching, adding a universal primer site and UMIs. TCRdb re-analysed the 5' RACE reads in MiXCR, keeping a single row per CDR3 protein. This table has approximately 610,000 distinct CDR3 sequences, about 15% appearing once. V lost 4 bases and J lost 0, with 13 bases in between. Germline values: CDR1 SGHRS, CDR2 YFSETQ. The CDR3 has 15 residues. Material: PBMCs, obtained 5 to 6 days after the first yellow fever vaccination. This clonotype was obtained from a man younger than 35 who received the YFV17D yellow fever vaccine. The V call is TRBV5-1, the J call TRBJ1-1; D possibly corresponds to TRBD1 (5 bases). The CDR3: CASSPWAGMNTEAFF. The CDR3 DNA sequence: TGCGCCAGCAGCCCCTGGGCAGGGATGAACACTGAAGCTTTCTTT.